This TCR beta chain was obtained from a study of response to subunit inactivated influenza vaccine listed by TCRdb under 2018. Regarding the study in general: Deep quantitative profiling of the T cell receptor repertoire was used in the study to follow responses to a trivalent subunit inactivated influenza vaccine. Points the paper makes about the study in general: According to the authors, only a limited number of new T cells may be recruited by each seasonal influenza vaccination.

Taken from cysteine to phenylalanine, the CDR3 has 16 residues. The CDR3 DNA has 48 bases and is translated from base 1. The V and J ends are trimmed by 2 bases and 2 bases, leaving 12 bases between them. The germline V gene sets CDR1 to MNHEY and CDR2 to SVGEGT. This clonotype appeared a few times. It has no known antigen specificity. Base qualities are not at hand, and no much larger clone is one base apart. Library preparation was by RT-PCR. TCRdb shows the sequencer as Illumina HiSeq 2500. TCRdb reran the public reads through fastp at Q25 and MiXCR, keeping productive beta chains. Each CDR3 protein gets just one entry, which takes the most common genes and DNA from the rows behind it. This sample holds 150,000 to 200,000 distinct CDR3 sequences; 10% to 15% were observed only once. Approximately 30% of the sample is held by the ten biggest clonotypes. In addition, the sample was reused for a study of T cells expressing NK-cell markers. The second study reports: TCR beta cDNA libraries were prepared using 5'RACE template switching, which introduced a universal primer site and unique molecular identifiers. TCR beta-chain repertoires were profiled in sorted CD3+CD56+NKG2C+, CD3+CD56+NKG2C- and CD3+CD56-NKG2C+ T-cell subsets from seven or eight donors. Among the eight sequenced donors, only one was HCMV-seronegative, while the other seven were HCMV-seropositive. In several experiments an anti-gammadeltaTCR antibody was added to restrict sorting to alphabetaTCR-expressing T cells. In five to seven donors, the dominant CD3+CD56+NKG2C+ clonotypes were among the top 10 CD8+ clonotypes and accounted for roughly 1.0-8% of CD8+ T cells. Those dominant clonotypes were again the most abundant among CD3+CD56-NKG2C+ cells in a handful of donors, at about 28.3-60.1%. Whether the expanded NKG2C-expressing T cell clones were specific for HCMV antigens was left unclear. All eight donors whose samples were sequenced were randomly selected healthy volunteers, three of them men and five women. A commercial ELISA kit detecting HCMV-specific IgG in serum was used to determine HCMV serostatus. Ficoll density gradient centrifugation was used to isolate peripheral blood mononuclear cells from blood. Magnetic immunoseparation with Miltenyi isolation kits was used to isolate CD4+ and CD8+ T cells from PBMC. cDNA synthesis was primed from the TCR beta constant segment, followed by two successive PCR amplification steps. The libraries were sequenced on Illumina HiSeq 2000/2500, MiSeq or NextSeq, producing 2 x 150 bp reads. MIGEC handled demultiplexing of the reads and grouping by UMI, while MiTCR was used to assemble and quantify clonotypes. To exclude erroneous sequences, only TCR cDNA sequences supported by at least two reads were retained. The tcR package was used for downstream repertoire analysis, with clonotypes matched between fractions based on CDR3 nucleotide sequence plus V segment. VDJmatch was used to annotate antigen specificity against VDJdb, with one amino acid substitution in CDR3 permitted.

This receptor was obtained from a man aged 45 to 65 who received an inactivated influenza vaccine. Donor details come from another sample of the same person, matched by shared clones. The specimen comprised CD8+ T cells sorted from PBMCs, sampled approximately 12 days after vaccination. The chain couples TRBV6-2 or TRBV6-3 to TRBJ2-2; TRBD1 might be the D gene, on 5 matching bases. The nucleotides are TGTGCCAGCAGTTACACACAGGTAGCAAACACCGGGGAGCTGTTTTTT. It is translated as CASSYTQVANTGELFF.